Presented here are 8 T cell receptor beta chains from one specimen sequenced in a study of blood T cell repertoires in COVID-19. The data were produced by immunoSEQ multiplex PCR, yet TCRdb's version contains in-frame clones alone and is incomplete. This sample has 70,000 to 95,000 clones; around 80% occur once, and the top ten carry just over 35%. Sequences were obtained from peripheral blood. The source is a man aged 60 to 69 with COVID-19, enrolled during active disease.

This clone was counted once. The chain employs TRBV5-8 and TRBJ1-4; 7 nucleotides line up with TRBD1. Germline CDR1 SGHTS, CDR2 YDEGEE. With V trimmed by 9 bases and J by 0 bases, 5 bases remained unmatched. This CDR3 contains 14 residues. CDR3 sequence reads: CATTGQATNEKLFF. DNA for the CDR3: TGTGCCACTACCGGACAGGCAACTAATGAAAAACTGTTTTTT.

CDR3 DNA: TGTGCCAGCAGCCCGCCGGGGAGTGGCTACACCTTC. This gives the protein CASSPPGSGYTF. V usage is TRBV7-9 and J usage is TRBJ1-2; D is unresolved. Germline values: CDR1 SEHNR, CDR2 FQNEAQ (reference sequence). Trimming left V 5 bases short and J 7 bases short, with 11 bases between. The CDR3 loop spans 12 amino acids.

DNA of the CDR3: TGTGCCAGCAGCTCGCGACTAGCGGGAGCGTCCGGGGCCGAGCAGTACTTC. This codes for CASSSRLAGASGAEQYF. The V and J genes are TRBV7-8 and TRBJ2-7; 12 bases match TRBD2. Germline V gene lookup returns CDR1 SGHVS and CDR2 FQNEAQ. The CDR3 covers 17 residues. V was pared by 4 bases and J by 6 bases, with 13 bases of the junction left unmatched.

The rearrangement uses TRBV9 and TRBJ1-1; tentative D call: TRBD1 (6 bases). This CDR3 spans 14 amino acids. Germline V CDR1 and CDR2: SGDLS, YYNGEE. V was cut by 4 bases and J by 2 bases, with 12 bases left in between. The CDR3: CASSQTQGNTEAFF. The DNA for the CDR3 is TGTGCCAGCAGCCAAACACAGGGAAACACTGAAGCTTTCTTT.

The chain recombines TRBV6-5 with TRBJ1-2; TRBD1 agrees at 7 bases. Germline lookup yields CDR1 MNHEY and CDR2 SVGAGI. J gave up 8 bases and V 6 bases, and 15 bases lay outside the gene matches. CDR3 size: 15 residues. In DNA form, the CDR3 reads TGTGCCAGCAGGAGAACAGGGGAAGGGGAGGCGGGCTACACCTTC. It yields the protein CASRRTGEGEAGYTF.

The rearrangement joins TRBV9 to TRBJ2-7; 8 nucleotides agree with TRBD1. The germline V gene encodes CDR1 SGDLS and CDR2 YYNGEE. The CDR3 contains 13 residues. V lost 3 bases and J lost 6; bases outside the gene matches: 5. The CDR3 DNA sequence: TGTGCCAGCAGCGGGAGGACAGGGTTCGAGCAGTACTTC. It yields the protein CASSGRTGFEQYF.

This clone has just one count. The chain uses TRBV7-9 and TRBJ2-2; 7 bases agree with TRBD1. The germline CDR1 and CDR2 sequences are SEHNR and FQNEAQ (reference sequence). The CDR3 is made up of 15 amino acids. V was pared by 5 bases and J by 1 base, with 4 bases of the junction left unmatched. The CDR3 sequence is CASSPWDRNTGELFF. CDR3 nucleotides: TGTGCCAGCAGCCCCTGGGACAGGAACACCGGGGAGCTGTTTTTT.

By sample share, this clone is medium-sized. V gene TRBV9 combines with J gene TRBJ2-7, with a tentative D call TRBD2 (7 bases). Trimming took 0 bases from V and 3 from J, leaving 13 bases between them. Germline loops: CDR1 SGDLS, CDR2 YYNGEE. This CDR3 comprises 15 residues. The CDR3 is CASSVGRGGGYEQYF. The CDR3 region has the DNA TGTGCCAGCAGCGTAGGACGCGGGGGCGGCTACGAGCAGTACTTC.